This T cell receptor (beta chain) originates from a study of blood T cell repertoires in COVID-19. Sequencing used immunoSEQ multiplex PCR; TCRdb keeps in-frame clones, though not all of them. The table includes 30,000 to 40,000 clones, 75% to 90% detected once. From germline, CDR1 is SEHNR and CDR2 FQNEAQ (reference sequence). There are 18 residues in the CDR3. Trimming left V 5 bases short and J 2 bases short, with 19 bases between. The chain couples TRBV7-9 to TRBJ2-6; possible D gene TRBD2, 6 bases. This TCR derives from a man in his 60s with active COVID-19. Sequences were obtained from peripheral blood. The CDR3 region has the DNA TGTGCCAGCAGCCCCCAGGGACTGGGCTCGCCTGGGGCCAACGTCCTGACTTTC. Translating gives CASSPQGLGSPGANVLTF.